These 30 T cell receptor beta chains came from one sample sequenced in a study of OX40 agonist ivuxolimab in advanced cancers. This table comes from immunoSEQ multiplex PCR, and its TCRdb copy is limited to in-frame clones, with some not included. The top ten hold roughly 27% of the sample, which has tens of thousands of clones, about 90% seen once. The sample consisted of CD4+ or CD8+ T cells sorted from blood, taken in a trial of the OX40 agonist ivuxolimab. The source of these receptors is an adult with an advanced solid tumor such as melanoma, head and neck, liver or kidney cancer.

V is TRBV5-5 and J is TRBJ2-3; a possible D gene is TRBD2 (6 bases). This CDR3 has 14 residues. V lost 2 bases, J lost 4 bases, and 11 bases lay in between. Germline V CDR1 and CDR2: SGHKS, YYEKEE (reference sequence). Here the CDR3 DNA reads TGTGCCAGCAGCTTTTTCACTAGCCCAGATACGCAGTATTTT. Its translation: CASSFFTSPDTQYF.

This sequence joins TRBV27 and TRBJ2-7; 7 bases match TRBD1. CDR3 size: 15 residues. Germline CDR1 reads MNHEY; CDR2 reads SMNVEV (reference sequence). Trimming took 3 bases from V and 6 from J; bases not matched to a gene: 11. CDR3 sequence: CASSFLWDSSSEQYF. CDR3 in DNA: TGTGCCAGCAGTTTTCTGTGGGACAGTTCCAGCGAGCAGTACTTC.

This chain uses TRBV2 with TRBJ2-1; 12 bases align to TRBD2. Germline CDR1 is SNHLY and CDR2 is FYNNEI. The ends lost 6 bases at V and 7 bases at J; junction bases unmatched: 7. The CDR3 spans 15 residues. The CDR3 is CASSRLAGEINEQFF. For the CDR3, the DNA is TGTGCCAGCAGCCGACTAGCGGGAGAAATAAATGAGCAGTTCTTC.

A few counts support this clone. V gene TRBV5-1 combines with J gene TRBJ2-1; 11 positions match TRBD2. The length of the CDR3 is 16 residues. The germline CDR1 and CDR2 sequences are SGHRS and YFSETQ. The J segment lost 3 bases and the V segment lost 4 bases, leaving 6 bases of the junction unmatched. The CDR3 here is CASSPRLAGLYNEQFF. For the CDR3, the DNA is TGCGCCAGCAGCCCTCGACTAGCGGGACTCTACAATGAGCAGTTCTTC.

The rearrangement uses TRBV4-1 and TRBJ1-4; no definite D call. CDR1 is MGHRA and CDR2 is YSYEKL in the germline V gene. V dropped 0 bases and J dropped 4 bases, with 9 bases sitting between them. The CDR3 loop spans 15 amino acids. The CDR3 protein is CASSQDIQRNEKLFF. CDR3 nucleotide sequence: TGCGCCAGCAGCCAAGATATACAGCGTAATGAAAAACTGTTTTTT.

The sample holds a few counts of this clone. The genes are TRBV6-5 and TRBJ2-7, with D possibly TRBD2 on 6 matching bases. Per germline, CDR1 MNHEY and CDR2 SVGAGI. Trimming pared 1 base from V and 2 bases from J, leaving 12 bases between. This CDR3 region has 15 residues. The CDR3, as DNA: TGTGCCAGCAGTTACTGGTCGCGGGACGCCTACGAGCAGTACTTC. Translation gives CASSYWSRDAYEQYF.

This clone appeared a single time. The V and J genes are TRBV21-1 and TRBJ2-7; the table names TRBD2, a call not compared with the DNA. TRBV21-1 has pseudogene status. There are 18 residues in the CDR3. This chain's CDR3 is CASSKALYQRASSYEQYF. The CDR3 region has the DNA TGTGCCAGCAGCAAAGCCCTTTATCAGCGGGCGAGCTCCTACGAGCAGTACTTC.

V usage is TRBV9 and J usage is TRBJ2-7, with D hard to call. Germline V gives CDR1 SGDLS, CDR2 YYNGEE. The CDR3 contains 16 residues. V lost 4 bases, J lost 2 bases, and 19 bases lay in between. The DNA for the CDR3 is TGTGCCAGCAGCCCTGAAGGACGGAGTAGAGCCTACGAGCAGTACTTC. It yields the protein CASSPEGRSRAYEQYF.

With regard to this clone: Different DNA sequences within this sample yield the same CDR3. The chain joins TRBV6-1 to TRBJ1-5; 9 nucleotides match TRBD1. The germline V gene encodes CDR1 MNHNS and CDR2 SASEGT. The CDR3 has 15 amino acids. Trimming removed 6 bases from V and 3 bases from J; junction bases left unmatched: 6. The CDR3 sequence: CASRATGGPNQPQHF. The CDR3 DNA sequence: TGTGCCAGCAGGGCGACAGGGGGGCCCAATCAGCCCCAGCATTTT.

The V gene is TRBV10-3, the J gene TRBJ1-1, with D perhaps matching TRBD1 (5 bases). CDR1 is ENHRY and CDR2 is SYGVKD in the germline V gene. CDR3 length: 14 residues. Trimming left V 5 bases short and J 1 base short, with 11 bases between. The CDR3 DNA is TGTGCCATCAGTAAGGGGCAACCGAACACTGAAGCTTTCTTT. Its translation is CAISKGQPNTEAFF.

This chain connects TRBV28 to TRBJ1-2; 9 bases map to TRBD1. The CDR3 has 15 amino acids. The junction had 6 bases not matched to a gene; V was cut back by 4 bases and J by 3 bases. CDR1 and CDR2 (germline): MDHEN, SYDVKM. DNA for the CDR3: TGTGCCAGCAGTTCCCCAACAGGGGGCGACTATGGCTACACCTTC. Translated: CASSSPTGGDYGYTF.

V and J are TRBV27 and TRBJ2-1, with TRBD2 as a possible D gene (7 bases). The germline V gene encodes CDR1 MNHEY and CDR2 SMNVEV (reference sequence). V was trimmed by 1 base and J by 7 bases, leaving 14 bases between them. This CDR3 has 15 amino acids. The CDR3 here is CASSLWGGRRNEQFF. The CDR3, as DNA: TGTGCCAGCAGTTTATGGGGGGGGCGCAGGAATGAGCAGTTCTTC.

The chain carries TRBV11-2 and TRBJ2-1, with 7 bases fitting TRBD2. CDR1 is SGHAT and CDR2 is FQNNGV in the germline V gene. This CDR3 has 16 residues. J gave up 3 bases and V 2 bases, and 7 bases lay outside the gene matches. CDR3 residues: CASSLIAGSGYNEQFF. CDR3 nucleotide sequence: TGTGCCAGCAGCTTAATAGCGGGCTCGGGCTACAATGAGCAGTTCTTC.

For the CDR3, the DNA is TGTGCCAGCGCATCCCAGAGGCTCGGGATTCAGTACTTC. It codes for CASASQRLGIQYF. The V call is TRBV6-5, the J call TRBJ2-4; no clear D gene. With 8 bases removed from V and 10 bases from J, the gap between germline ends came to 18 bases. There are 13 residues in the CDR3. The V gene's germline CDR1 is MNHEY and CDR2 SVGAGI.

This chain uses TRBV6-1 with TRBJ1-4; 8 bases map to TRBD1. The V and J ends lost 7 bases and 8 bases, in that order; junction bases with no gene match: 12. The CDR3 spans 15 residues. The germline V gene encodes CDR1 MNHNS and CDR2 SASEGT. Written as DNA, the CDR3 is TGTGCCAGCACTAAAGGACAGGGTAGGAGGGAAAAACTGTTTTTT. Residues: CASTKGQGRREKLFF.

The V and J genes are TRBV6-6 and TRBJ1-3, with 7 positions matching TRBD1. From germline, CDR1 is MNHNY and CDR2 SVGAGI (reference sequence). With V trimmed by 6 bases and J by 0 bases, 5 bases remained unmatched. The length of the CDR3 is 15 residues. The CDR3 DNA reads TGTGCCAGCAGCACCGGGACAGTCTCTGGAAACACCATATATTTT. It translates to CASSTGTVSGNTIYF.

The V call is TRBV13, the J call TRBJ2-3, with a weak D call TRBD2 (6 bases). Looked up from germline, CDR1 is PRHDT and CDR2 is FYEKMQ (reference sequence). The V and J ends lost 5 bases and 6 bases respectively, with 9 bases between them. This CDR3 is 12 amino acids long. Here the CDR3 DNA reads TGTGCCAGCAGCCCACGGGGGGATACGCAGTATTTT. Translation gives CASSPRGDTQYF.

The chain links TRBV5-5 to TRBJ2-7; TRBD2 aligns across 10 bases. With V trimmed by 4 bases and J by 2 bases, 3 bases remained unmatched. The length of the CDR3 is 14 residues. The germline V gene has CDR1 SGHKS and CDR2 YYEKEE (reference sequence). CDR3 in amino acids: CASSPTSGTYEQYF. CDR3 nucleotide sequence: TGTGCCAGCAGCCCAACTAGCGGGACCTACGAGCAGTACTTC. The full variable domain, in which reference TRBV5-5 and TRBJ2-7 provide the parts outside the CDR3, is DAGVTQSPTHLIKTRGQQVTLRCSPISGHKSVSWYQQVLGQGPQFIFQYYEKEERGRGNFPDRFSARQFPNYSSELNVNALLLGDSALYLCASSPTSGTYEQYFGPGTRLTVT.

The chain has TRBV29-1 and TRBJ2-1; the D gene could be TRBD1 or TRBD2 (5 bases each). Germline CDR1 is SQVTM and CDR2 is ANQGSEA. This CDR3 contains 12 residues. Trimming shortened V by 6 bases and J by 7 bases, and 13 bases separated the two germline ends. The CDR3 DNA is TGCAGCGTGGGGGACGTTTGGAATGAGCAGTTCTTC. It specifies CSVGDVWNEQFF.

The V and J genes are TRBV7-2 and TRBJ2-3; 15 bases fit TRBD2. Germline V gives CDR1 SGHTA, CDR2 FQGNSA. V lost 5 bases to trimming and J lost 3 bases; unmatched junction nucleotides: 9. This CDR3 has 18 residues. CDR3: CASSRTSGRALRTDTQYF. CDR3 bases: TGTGCCAGCAGCCGGACTAGCGGGAGGGCCCTCCGGACAGATACGCAGTATTTT.

This clone occurred a few times. The chain recombines TRBV28 with TRBJ1-1, with D hard to call. V lost 3 bases, J lost 4 bases, and 6 bases lay in between. The germline V gene has CDR1 MDHEN and CDR2 SYDVKM. CDR3 length: 12 residues. The CDR3 sequence is CASSLDFTEAFF. CDR3 in DNA: TGTGCCAGCAGTTTGGACTTCACTGAAGCTTTCTTT.

The chain joins TRBV6-6 to TRBJ1-1; D is ambiguous. Germline CDR1 and CDR2: MNHNY and SVGAGI (reference sequence). The CDR3 sequence is 13 residues long. The germline V and J ends were trimmed by 7 bases and 5 bases, with 14 bases remaining between them. CDR3 in DNA: TGTGCCAGCACTCGCCAGGTATTGACTGAAGCTTTCTTT. Protein product: CASTRQVLTEAFF.

This clone was counted only a few times. The genes are TRBV4-1 and TRBJ1-5; D gene unclear. The CDR3 is made up of 13 amino acids. V lost 4 bases, J lost 7 bases, and 11 bases lay in between. Germline lookup yields CDR1 MGHRA and CDR2 YSYEKL. This chain's CDR3 is CASSLTLGQPQHF. In nucleotides, the CDR3 is TGCGCCAGCAGCCTAACCCTGGGACAGCCCCAGCATTTT.

This clone was observed a handful of times. This chain connects TRBV7-2 to TRBJ1-5, with D unclear. V gave up 1 base and J gave up 7 bases, with 8 bases separating them. CDR1 and CDR2 from the germline V gene are SGHTA and FQGNSA. The CDR3 runs 13 residues. CDR3 in amino acids: CASSLEVNQPQHF. The DNA of the CDR3 is TGTGCCAGCAGCTTAGAGGTGAACCAGCCCCAGCATTTT.

V is TRBV5-4 and J is TRBJ2-6; TRBD2 matches at 9 bases. V trimming: 4 bases; J trimming: 0 bases; junction bases outside the gene matches: 5. Germline V gives CDR1 SGHNT, CDR2 YYREEE (reference sequence). The CDR3 has 17 residues. CDR3 protein: CASSGGGRASGANVLTF. In nucleotides, the CDR3 is TGTGCCAGCAGCGGGGGCGGGAGGGCCTCTGGGGCCAACGTCCTGACTTTC.

J is TRBJ1-2 and V is TRBV29-1; D gene ambiguous. Trimming removed 6 bases from V and 2 bases from J, with 16 bases in between. The CDR3 is 14 amino acids. CDR1 and CDR2 from the germline V gene are SQVTM and ANQGSEA. Here the CDR3 DNA reads TGCAGCGTCCAACCCCTCGGCTGGAACTATGGCTACACCTTC. Its protein is CSVQPLGWNYGYTF. The complete variable domain, with remaining parts taken from reference TRBV29-1 and TRBJ1-2, reads SAVISQKPSRDICQRGTSLTIQCQVDSQVTMMFWYRQQPGQSLTLIATANQGSEATYESGFVIDKFPISRPNLTFSTLTVSNMSPEDSSIYLCSVQPLGWNYGYTFGSGTRLTVV.

The chain employs TRBV7-9 and TRBJ2-1; 9 bases are a match to TRBD1. This CDR3 comprises 16 residues. With 5 bases clipped from V and 0 bases from J, the junction kept 5 bases outside the gene matches. Germline V gene sequence: CDR1 SEHNR, CDR2 FQNEAQ (reference sequence). The CDR3 region is CASSGTGLRSYNEQFF. The CDR3 DNA reads as TGTGCCAGCAGCGGGACAGGGCTACGCTCCTACAATGAGCAGTTCTTC.

This chain connects TRBV19 to TRBJ1-1; TRBD1 is a possible D gene (5 bases). V was cut by 5 bases and J by 7 bases, with 8 bases left in between. In germline, CDR1 is LNHDA, CDR2 SQIVND (reference sequence). The CDR3 runs 11 residues. CDR3 DNA: TGTGCCAGTAGTCTCCAGGGTGAAGCTTTCTTT. Amino acid sequence: CASSLQGEAFF.

The V call is TRBV10-3, the J call TRBJ1-5, with 7 bases matching TRBD1. V shed 2 bases, J shed 6 bases, and the junction held 4 bases outside the gene matches. Germline lookup yields CDR1 ENHRY and CDR2 SYGVKD. This CDR3 contains 14 residues. CDR3 sequence: CAISEEGASQPQHF. CDR3 nucleotides: TGTGCCATCAGTGAGGAGGGGGCTAGTCAGCCCCAGCATTTT.

The V gene is TRBV15, the J gene TRBJ2-7; TRBD1 matches 8 bases. CDR3 size: 15 residues. The V segment lost 3 bases and the J segment 6 bases; nucleotides outside the gene matches: 10. The germline V gene has CDR1 LNHNV and CDR2 YYDKDF (reference sequence). CDR3 loop: CATSRFTGGSSEQYF. The CDR3 DNA sequence: TGTGCCACCAGCAGGTTTACAGGGGGTAGTTCCGAGCAGTACTTC. Looking up the rest from reference TRBV15 and TRBJ2-7 gives the full variable domain: DAMVIQNPRYQVTQFGKPVTLSCSQTLNHNVMYWYQQKSSQAPKLLFHYYDKDFNNEADTPDNFQSRRPNTSFCFLDIRSPGLGDTAMYLCATSRFTGGSSEQYFGPGTRLTVT.